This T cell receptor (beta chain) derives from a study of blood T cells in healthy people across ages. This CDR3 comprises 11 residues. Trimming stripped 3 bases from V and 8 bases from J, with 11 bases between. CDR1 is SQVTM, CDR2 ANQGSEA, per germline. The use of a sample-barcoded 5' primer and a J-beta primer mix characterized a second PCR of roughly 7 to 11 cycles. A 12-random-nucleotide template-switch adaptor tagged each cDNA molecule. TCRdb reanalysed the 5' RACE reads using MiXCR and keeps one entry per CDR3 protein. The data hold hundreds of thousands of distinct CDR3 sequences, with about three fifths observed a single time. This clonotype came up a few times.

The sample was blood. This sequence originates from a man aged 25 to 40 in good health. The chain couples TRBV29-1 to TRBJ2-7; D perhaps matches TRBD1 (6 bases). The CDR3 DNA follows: TGCAGCGTTGAGACCGGACAGCAGCAGTACTTC. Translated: CSVETGQQQYF.